The rows below give T cell receptor beta chains drawn from one sample of a study of shared clonotypes between healthy human individuals. Clones were sequenced by immunoSEQ multiplex PCR, and TCRdb holds only the in-frame ones, with some missing. Counted here are millions of clones, roughly 95% occurring once; the ten biggest clones make up roughly 1%. The sequencing input was naive CD8+ T cells sorted from blood. The receptors originated from a man younger than 35 in good health. Each CDR3 is given with its conserved first and last residue. The D gene is left open where the match is weak. Size is stated for part of the rows, as once, few or many counts, or as a class when the clone is expanded.

j_call d_call cdr3_length clone_size v_call cdr3_aa cdr3_nt
TRBJ2-7 - 14 - TRBV25-1 CASSELAPRYEQYF TGTGCCAGCAGTGAATTGGCACCGCGGTACGAGCAGTACTTC
TRBJ1-1 TRBD1 16 - TRBV4-1 CASSQGQGIMNTEAFF TGCGCCAGCAGCCAAGGACAGGGGATCATGAACACTGAAGCTTTCTTT
TRBJ2-7 - 15 once TRBV5-4 CASSWPGDGPLEQYF TGTGCCAGCAGCTGGCCGGGGGACGGACCCCTCGAGCAGTACTTC
TRBJ2-1 - 14 - TRBV28 CASSYVMGVEEQFF TGTGCCAGCAGTTATGTAATGGGGGTTGAGGAGCAGTTCTTC
TRBJ2-3 - 14 - TRBV6-5 CASSYTLGADTQYF TGTGCCAGCAGTTATACTCTCGGGGCAGATACGCAGTATTTT
TRBJ2-5 - 12 - TRBV19 CASSMRGETQYF TGTGCCAGTAGTATGAGGGGAGAGACCCAGTACTTC
TRBJ2-5 TRBD2 13 - TRBV10-2 CASSEWGGETQYF TGCGCCAGCAGTGAGTGGGGGGGAGAGACCCAGTACTTC
TRBJ1-3 - 14 - TRBV9 CASSAPNSGNTIYF TGTGCCAGCAGCGCCCCAAACTCTGGAAACACCATATATTTT
TRBJ2-7 TRBD1 12 - TRBV5-6 CASRQGLHEQYF TGTGCCAGCAGACAGGGGCTCCACGAGCAGTACTTC
TRBJ2-1 TRBD2 15 - TRBV15 CATSRGLAGVNEQFF TGTGCCACCAGCAGAGGACTAGCGGGGGTAAATGAGCAGTTCTTC
TRBJ1-4 - 15 - TRBV5-6 CASSLWGGSNEKLFF TGTGCCAGCAGCTTGTGGGGAGGAAGTAATGAAAAACTGTTTTTT
TRBJ2-7 TRBD1 15 - TRBV7-2 CASSFIGTGVYEQYF TGTGCCAGCAGCTTTATAGGGACAGGGGTTTACGAGCAGTACTTC
TRBJ2-1 - 13 - TRBV30 CAWRYGSVDEQFF TGTGCCTGGAGGTATGGGAGCGTCGATGAGCAGTTCTTC
TRBJ2-7 TRBD1 13 few TRBV27 CASSLGTAYEQYF TGTGCCAGCAGTCTCGGGACAGCCTACGAGCAGTACTTC
TRBJ2-7 - 13 - TRBV29-1 CSVGGGTHYEQYF TGCAGCGTCGGAGGAGGGACACACTACGAGCAGTACTTC
TRBJ2-7 TRBD1 13 - TRBV19 CASSFSGGYEQYF TGTGCCAGTAGCTTTTCAGGGGGCTACGAGCAGTACTTC
TRBJ2-7 TRBD1 14 - TRBV6-1 CASSRGTGLNEQYF TGTGCCAGCAGTAGAGGGACAGGGCTAAACGAGCAGTACTTC
TRBJ2-1 - 16 once TRBV4-3 CASSLTAISGVDEQFF TGCGCCAGCAGCCTAACCGCCATCAGCGGTGTGGATGAGCAGTTCTTC
TRBJ2-7 TRBD2 15 - TRBV7-2 CASSSEASGSYEQYF TGTGCCAGCAGCTCAGAAGCTAGCGGCTCCTACGAGCAGTACTTC
TRBJ1-1 TRBD1 15 once TRBV10-3 CAISEDRGMNTEAFF TGTGCCATCAGTGAGGACAGGGGGATGAACACTGAAGCTTTCTTT
TRBJ2-2 - 11 - TRBV27 CASRGTGELFF TGTGCCAGCAGGGGTACCGGGGAGCTGTTTTTT
TRBJ2-4 - 14 - TRBV6-5 CASSPTGSGNIQYF TGTGCCAGCAGCCCGACAGGGAGCGGGAACATTCAGTACTTC
TRBJ2-2 TRBD1 14 - TRBV28 CASSFQGDTGELFF TGTGCCAGCAGTTTTCAGGGGGACACCGGGGAGCTGTTTTTT
TRBJ1-2 - 14 - TRBV5-5 CASGVGQGAHGYTF TGTGCCAGCGGTGTAGGGCAGGGCGCCCATGGCTACACCTTC
TRBJ1-4 - 15 - TRBV2 CASRTSAATNEKLFF TGTGCCAGCAGGACCTCGGCAGCAACTAATGAAAAACTGTTTTTT
TRBJ2-1 TRBD2 18 - TRBV7-6 CASSLGVLAGDAYNEQFF TGTGCCAGCAGCTTAGGGGTCCTAGCGGGAGACGCCTACAATGAGCAGTTCTTC
TRBJ2-7 - 14 - TRBV2 CARDLLDSSYEQYF TGTGCCAGGGACTTACTCGATAGCTCCTACGAGCAGTACTTC
TRBJ1-2 - 15 once TRBV2 CASSEATELNYGYTF TGTGCCAGCAGTGAAGCGACGGAATTAAACTATGGCTACACCTTC
TRBJ2-7 TRBD2 15 - TRBV10-2 CASSESGLASYEQYF TGCGCCAGCAGTGAGTCGGGACTAGCGTCCTACGAGCAGTACTTC
TRBJ2-1 - 14 - TRBV6-6 CASSYLESYNEQFF TGTGCCAGCAGTTACTTGGAGTCCTACAATGAGCAGTTCTTC
TRBJ2-7 TRBD1 14 - TRBV11-2 CASSHSQGAYEQYF TGTGCCAGCAGCCACAGTCAGGGGGCCTACGAGCAGTACTTC
TRBJ2-5 TRBD1 13 - TRBV6-1 CASRDRGQETQYF TGTGCCAGCAGGGACAGGGGGCAAGAGACCCAGTACTTC
TRBJ1-2 - 11 - TRBV25-1 CASTHMMRYTF TGTGCCAGCACTCACATGATGCGCTACACCTTC
TRBJ2-7 - 12 - TRBV7-2 CASSFDSYEQYF TGTGCCAGCAGCTTCGACAGCTACGAGCAGTACTTC
TRBJ1-2 - 12 - TRBV21-1 CASRQGAYGYTF TGTGCCAGCAGGCAGGGGGCCTATGGCTACACCTTC